Listed below are T cell receptor beta chains from one sample, sequenced in a study of blood T cells in healthy people across ages. TCRdb redid the calling of the 5' RACE reads with MiXCR, one entry per CDR3 protein. This sample has some 900,000 distinct CDR3 sequences; around 26% occur once, and the top ten carry roughly 17%. Material: blood. The receptors shown here come from a woman aged 80 or over in good health. Each CDR3 is given with its conserved first and last residue. Each record gives: V gene, clone size, D gene, CDR3 length, J gene, CDR3 DNA, CDR3 protein. A D gene is named only where the DNA matches it firmly. Clone size is given for some rows only: seen once, a few or many times, or a class if the clone is expanded.

v_gene: TRBV5-1; abundance: few; d_gene: .; len: 12; j_gene: TRBJ1-1; CDR3nt: TGCGCCAGCAGAAGGGAGGGGACTGAAGCTTTCTTT; CDR3aa: CASRREGTEAFF
v_gene: TRBV5-4; abundance: .; d_gene: TRBD1; len: 13; j_gene: TRBJ1-2; CDR3nt: TGTGCCAGCAGCTGGGAGGGGGCTAGGGGCTGCACCTTC; CDR3aa: CASSWEGARGCTF
v_gene: TRBV25-1; abundance: many; d_gene: .; len: 12; j_gene: TRBJ2-5; CDR3nt: TGTGCCAGCAGTGAATCTGCAGAGACCCAGTACTTC; CDR3aa: CASSESAETQYF
v_gene: TRBV24-1; abundance: few; d_gene: .; len: 15; j_gene: TRBJ1-1; CDR3nt: TGTGCCACCAGTGATACGCAAACCGGGGGCACTGAAGCTTTCTTT; CDR3aa: CATSDTQTGGTEAFF
v_gene: TRBV18; abundance: few; d_gene: .; len: 14; j_gene: TRBJ2-5; CDR3nt: TGTGCCAGCTCACCACCGAGGGTTGGGGAGACCCAGTACTTC; CDR3aa: CASSPPRVGETQYF
v_gene: TRBV27; abundance: .; d_gene: TRBD2; len: 14; j_gene: TRBJ2-1; CDR3nt: TGTGCCAGCACGACTAGCGGGCTATACAATGAGCAGTTCTTC; CDR3aa: CASTTSGLYNEQFF
v_gene: TRBV3-1; abundance: few; d_gene: TRBD2; len: 17; j_gene: TRBJ2-3; CDR3nt: TGTGCCAGCAGCCATCTCGGACTAGCGGGGGGCACAGATACGCAGTATTTT; CDR3aa: CASSHLGLAGGTDTQYF
v_gene: TRBV12-3/TRBV12-4; abundance: .; d_gene: TRBD2; len: 16; j_gene: TRBJ2-5; CDR3nt: TGTGCCAGCAGTTTAAGCGTCGGGGGGGCCCTTGAGGCCCAGTACTTC; CDR3aa: CASSLSVGGALEAQYF
v_gene: TRBV28; abundance: many; d_gene: .; len: 14; j_gene: TRBJ2-7; CDR3nt: TGTGCCAGCAGTTTATGGGAGTCCACCTACGAGCAGTACTTC; CDR3aa: CASSLWESTYEQYF
v_gene: TRBV6-5; abundance: many; d_gene: TRBD1; len: 15; j_gene: TRBJ1-5; CDR3nt: TGTGCCAGCAGCTCACGGGACAGATCCAATCAGCCCCAGCATTTT; CDR3aa: CASSSRDRSNQPQHF
v_gene: TRBV20-1; abundance: .; d_gene: TRBD1; len: 15; j_gene: TRBJ2-1; CDR3nt: TGCAGTGCTAGCGACCTGGGGACAGGGCTTGGTGAGCAGTTCTTC; CDR3aa: CSASDLGTGLGEQFF
v_gene: TRBV5-1; abundance: many; d_gene: .; len: 15; j_gene: TRBJ2-3; CDR3nt: TGCGCCAGCAGCTTGGATCAGCCTAGCACAGATACGCAGTATTTT; CDR3aa: CASSLDQPSTDTQYF
v_gene: TRBV28; abundance: once; d_gene: .; len: 13; j_gene: TRBJ2-3; CDR3nt: TGTGCCAGCTCCACAGGTTCATGGGATACGCAGTATTTT; CDR3aa: CASSTGSWDTQYF
v_gene: TRBV11-2; abundance: few; d_gene: .; len: 13; j_gene: TRBJ1-2; CDR3nt: TGTGCCGGCAGCTTAGAGCCAGGGGAAGGCTACACCTTC; CDR3aa: CAGSLEPGEGYTF
v_gene: TRBV29-1; abundance: .; d_gene: .; len: 14; j_gene: TRBJ2-1; CDR3nt: TGCAGCGTTGACATACTGCCTCGTGGCAATGAGCAGTTCTTC; CDR3aa: CSVDILPRGNEQFF
v_gene: TRBV20-1; abundance: many; d_gene: TRBD2; len: 14; j_gene: TRBJ2-7; CDR3nt: TGCAGTGCCAGCGGGCGGACTAGCGAATACGAGCAGTACTTC; CDR3aa: CSASGRTSEYEQYF
v_gene: TRBV7-2; abundance: .; d_gene: TRBD2; len: 16; j_gene: TRBJ2-1; CDR3nt: TGTGCCAGCAGTTTAGCACCTAGCGGAGCCCCCTACGAGCAGTTCTTC; CDR3aa: CASSLAPSGAPYEQFF
v_gene: TRBV3-1; abundance: .; d_gene: .; len: 14; j_gene: TRBJ2-7; CDR3nt: TGTGCCAGCAGCCAAGTAGCCAGTCCCTACGAGCAGTACTTC; CDR3aa: CASSQVASPYEQYF
v_gene: TRBV20-1; abundance: many; d_gene: .; len: 16; j_gene: TRBJ2-4; CDR3nt: TGCAGTGCGACCATGGCACATACCCTAGCCAAAAACATTCAGTACTTC; CDR3aa: CSATMAHTLAKNIQYF
v_gene: TRBV7-2; abundance: .; d_gene: TRBD2; len: 15; j_gene: TRBJ2-2; CDR3nt: TGTGCCAGCAGCAGCGGGACTAGCGACACCGGGGAGCTGTTTTTT; CDR3aa: CASSSGTSDTGELFF
v_gene: TRBV25-1; abundance: .; d_gene: .; len: 12; j_gene: TRBJ1-6; CDR3nt: TGTGCCAGCAAGACCGGTATTTCACCCCTCCACTTT; CDR3aa: CASKTGISPLHF
v_gene: TRBV4-3; abundance: many; d_gene: TRBD1; len: 14; j_gene: TRBJ1-4; CDR3nt: TGCGCCAGCAGCCTCAGGGGGGCGGGGGAAAAACTGTTTTTT; CDR3aa: CASSLRGAGEKLFF
v_gene: TRBV7-2; abundance: many; d_gene: TRBD1; len: 16; j_gene: TRBJ1-2; CDR3nt: TGTGCCAGCAGTCCGACCCCCAGGGGGAAGGACTATGGCTACACCTTC; CDR3aa: CASSPTPRGKDYGYTF
v_gene: TRBV20-1; abundance: .; d_gene: TRBD2; len: 18; j_gene: TRBJ2-2; CDR3nt: TGCAGTGCCCCCATCGGACTAGCGGGGGGGCGTTTCACCGGGGAGCGGTTTTTT; CDR3aa: CSAPIGLAGGRFTGERFF
v_gene: TRBV12-3/TRBV12-4; abundance: .; d_gene: TRBD1; len: 16; j_gene: TRBJ1-6; CDR3nt: TGTGCCAGCAGTTCCCGTCGACAGGGTCATAATTCACCCCTCCACTTT; CDR3aa: CASSSRRQGHNSPLHF
v_gene: TRBV3-1; abundance: .; d_gene: .; len: 16; j_gene: TRBJ1-1; CDR3nt: TGTGCCAGCAGCCCAATCGCCGCGAGGGAAATAACTGAAGCTTTCTTT; CDR3aa: CASSPIAAREITEAFF
v_gene: TRBV5-1; abundance: few; d_gene: .; len: 15; j_gene: TRBJ1-1; CDR3nt: TGCGCCAGCAGCTTAGGACTGGCGATGAGCACTGAAGCTTTCTTT; CDR3aa: CASSLGLAMSTEAFF
v_gene: TRBV25-1; abundance: .; d_gene: .; len: 16; j_gene: TRBJ1-1; CDR3nt: TGTGCCAGCAGGGTACTCAGGGGAGGAATGAACACTGAAGCTTTCTTT; CDR3aa: CASRVLRGGMNTEAFF